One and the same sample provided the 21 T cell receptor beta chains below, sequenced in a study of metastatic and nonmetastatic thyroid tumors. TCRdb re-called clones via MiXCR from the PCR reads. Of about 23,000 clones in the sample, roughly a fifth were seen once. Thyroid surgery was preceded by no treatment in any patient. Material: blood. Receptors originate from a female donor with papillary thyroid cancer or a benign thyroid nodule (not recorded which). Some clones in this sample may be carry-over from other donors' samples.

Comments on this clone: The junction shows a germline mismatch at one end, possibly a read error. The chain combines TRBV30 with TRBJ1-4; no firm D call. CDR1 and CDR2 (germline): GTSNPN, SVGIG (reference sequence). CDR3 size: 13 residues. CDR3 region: CAWSGPLNETLFF. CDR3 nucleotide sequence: TGTGCGTGGAGTGGCCCTCTTAATGAAACACTGTTTTTT.

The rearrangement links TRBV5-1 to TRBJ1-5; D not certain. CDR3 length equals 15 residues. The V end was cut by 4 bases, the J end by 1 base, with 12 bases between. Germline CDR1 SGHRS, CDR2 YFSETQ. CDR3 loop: CASSQDHESNQPQHF. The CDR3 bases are TGCGCCAGCAGCCAAGACCATGAGAGCAATCAGCCCCAGCATTTT.

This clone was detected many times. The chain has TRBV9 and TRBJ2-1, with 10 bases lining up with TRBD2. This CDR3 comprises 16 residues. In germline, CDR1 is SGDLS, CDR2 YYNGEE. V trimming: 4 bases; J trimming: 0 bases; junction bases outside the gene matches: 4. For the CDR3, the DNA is TGTGCCAGCAGCACCGGACTAGCGGACTCCTACAATGAGCAGTTCTTC. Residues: CASSTGLADSYNEQFF.

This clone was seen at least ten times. The CDR3 sequence is CASSPSGGLNIQYF. The CDR3 DNA reads TGTGCCAGCAGCCCTAGCGGGGGACTTAACATTCAGTACTTC. The rearrangement uses TRBV7-2 and TRBJ2-4; 10 bases map to TRBD2. The V gene end was trimmed by 5 bases and the J gene end by 7 bases; junction bases not matched to a gene: 5. The length of the CDR3 is 14 residues. CDR1 and CDR2 from the germline V gene are SGHTA and FQGNSA.

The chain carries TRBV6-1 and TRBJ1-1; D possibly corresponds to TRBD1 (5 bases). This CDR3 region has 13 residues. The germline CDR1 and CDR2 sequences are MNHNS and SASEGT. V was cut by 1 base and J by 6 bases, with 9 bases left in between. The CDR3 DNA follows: TGTGCCAGCAGTGAAGAAATGGGGGCTGAAGCTTTCTTT. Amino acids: CASSEEMGAEAFF.

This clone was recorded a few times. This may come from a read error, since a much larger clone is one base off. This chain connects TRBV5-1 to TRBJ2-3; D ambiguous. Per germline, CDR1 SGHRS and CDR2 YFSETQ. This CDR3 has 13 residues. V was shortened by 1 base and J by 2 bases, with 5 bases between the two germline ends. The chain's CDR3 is CASSLCSTDTQYF. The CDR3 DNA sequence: TGCGCCAGCAGCTTGTGTTCCACAGATACGCAGTATTTT.

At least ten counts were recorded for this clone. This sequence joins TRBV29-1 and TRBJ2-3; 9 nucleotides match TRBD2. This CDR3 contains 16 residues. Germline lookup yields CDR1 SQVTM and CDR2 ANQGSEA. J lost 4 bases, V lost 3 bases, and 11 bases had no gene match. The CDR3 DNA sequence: TGCAGCGTTGAGCGGGGGGGCGGAGTCGGGTCAGATACGCAGTATTTT. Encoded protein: CSVERGGGVGSDTQYF.

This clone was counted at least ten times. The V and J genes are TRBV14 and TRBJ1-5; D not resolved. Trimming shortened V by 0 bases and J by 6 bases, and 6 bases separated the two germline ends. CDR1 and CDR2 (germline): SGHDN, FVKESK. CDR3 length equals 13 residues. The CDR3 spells CASSQDRSQPQHF. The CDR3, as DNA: TGTGCCAGCAGCCAAGACCGAAGTCAGCCCCAGCATTTT.

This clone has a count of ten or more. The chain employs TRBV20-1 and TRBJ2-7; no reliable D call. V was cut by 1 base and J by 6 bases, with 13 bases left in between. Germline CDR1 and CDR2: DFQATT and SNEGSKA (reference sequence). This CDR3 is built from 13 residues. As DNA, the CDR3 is TGCAGTGCTAGAGGTGGCGATCGCGGCGAGCAGTACTTC. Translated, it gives CSARGGDRGEQYF.

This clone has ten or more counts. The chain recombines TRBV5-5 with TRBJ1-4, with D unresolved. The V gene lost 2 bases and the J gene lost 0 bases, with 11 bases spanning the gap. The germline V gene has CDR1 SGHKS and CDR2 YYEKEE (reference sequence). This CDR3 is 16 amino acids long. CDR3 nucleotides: TGTGCCAGCAGCTTCTCTTCCACCGCAACTAATGAAAAACTGTTTTTT. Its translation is CASSFSSTATNEKLFF.

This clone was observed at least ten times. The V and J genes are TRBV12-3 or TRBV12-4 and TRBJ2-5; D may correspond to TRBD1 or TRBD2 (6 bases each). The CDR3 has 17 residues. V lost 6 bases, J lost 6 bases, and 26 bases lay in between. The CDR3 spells CASSIRGASELGKTQYF. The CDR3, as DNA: TGTGCCAGCAGCATAAGGGGGGCTAGCGAGCTAGGAAAGACCCAGTACTTC.

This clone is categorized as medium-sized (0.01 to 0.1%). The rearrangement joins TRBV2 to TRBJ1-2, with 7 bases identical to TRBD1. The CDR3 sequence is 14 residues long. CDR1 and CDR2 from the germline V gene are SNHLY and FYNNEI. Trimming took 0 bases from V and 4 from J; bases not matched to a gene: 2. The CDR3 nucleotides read TGTGCCAGCAGTGAAGCGGGGGACAGCTATGGCTACACCTTC. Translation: CASSEAGDSYGYTF.

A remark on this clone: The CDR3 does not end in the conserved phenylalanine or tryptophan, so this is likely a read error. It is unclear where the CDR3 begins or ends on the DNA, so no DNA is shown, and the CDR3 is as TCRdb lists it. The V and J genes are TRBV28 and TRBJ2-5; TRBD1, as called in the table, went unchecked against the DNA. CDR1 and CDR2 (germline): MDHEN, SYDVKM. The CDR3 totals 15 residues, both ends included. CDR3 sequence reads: CASILAGAGRETQDY.

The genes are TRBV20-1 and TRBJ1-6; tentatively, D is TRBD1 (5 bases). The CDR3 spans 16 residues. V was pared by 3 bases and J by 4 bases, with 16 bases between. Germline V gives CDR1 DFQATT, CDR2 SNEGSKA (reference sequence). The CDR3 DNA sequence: TGCAGTGCTAGTCTTGTGGTACAGGATTATAATTCACCCCTCCACTTT. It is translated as CSASLVVQDYNSPLHF.

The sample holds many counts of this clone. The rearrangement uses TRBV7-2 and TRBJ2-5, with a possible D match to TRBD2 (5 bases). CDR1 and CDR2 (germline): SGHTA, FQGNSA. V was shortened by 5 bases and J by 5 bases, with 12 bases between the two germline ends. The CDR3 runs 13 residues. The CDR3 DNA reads TGTGCCAGCAGCGGTTCTCGAGGGGAGACCCAGTACTTC. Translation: CASSGSRGETQYF.

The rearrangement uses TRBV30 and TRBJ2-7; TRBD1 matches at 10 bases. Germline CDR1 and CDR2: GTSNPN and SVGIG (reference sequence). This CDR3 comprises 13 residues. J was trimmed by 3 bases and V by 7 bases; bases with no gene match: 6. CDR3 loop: CASTGQGLYEQYF. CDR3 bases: TGTGCCTCCACGGGACAGGGGCTCTACGAGCAGTACTTC.

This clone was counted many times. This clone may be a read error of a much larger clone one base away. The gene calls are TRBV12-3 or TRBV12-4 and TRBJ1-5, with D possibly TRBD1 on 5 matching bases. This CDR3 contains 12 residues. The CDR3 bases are TGTACCAGCAGAGGACTGGGGGGGCCCCAGCATTTT. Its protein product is CTSRGLGGPQHF.

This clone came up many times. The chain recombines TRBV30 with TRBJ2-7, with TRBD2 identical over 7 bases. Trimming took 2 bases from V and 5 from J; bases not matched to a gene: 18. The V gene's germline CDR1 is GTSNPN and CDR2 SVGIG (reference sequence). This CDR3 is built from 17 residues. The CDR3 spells CAWSPPFFREDPHEQYF. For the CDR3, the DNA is TGTGCCTGGAGTCCCCCCTTTTTCCGGGAGGACCCGCACGAGCAGTACTTC.

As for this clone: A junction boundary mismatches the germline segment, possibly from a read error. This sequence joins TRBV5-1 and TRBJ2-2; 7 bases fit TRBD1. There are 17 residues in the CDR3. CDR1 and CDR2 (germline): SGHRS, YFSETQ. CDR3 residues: CASSPKTGQGNTGELIF. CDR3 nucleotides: TGCGCCAGCAGCCCGAAGACAGGGCAGGGGAACACCGGGGAGCTGATTTTT.

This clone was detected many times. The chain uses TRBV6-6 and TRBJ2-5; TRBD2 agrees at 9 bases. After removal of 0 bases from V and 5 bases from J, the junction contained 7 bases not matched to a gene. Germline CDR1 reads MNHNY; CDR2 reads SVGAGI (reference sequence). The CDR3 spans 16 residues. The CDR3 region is CASSYSASGVGETQYF. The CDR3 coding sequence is TGTGCCAGCAGTTACTCAGCTAGCGGGGTGGGTGAGACCCAGTACTTC.

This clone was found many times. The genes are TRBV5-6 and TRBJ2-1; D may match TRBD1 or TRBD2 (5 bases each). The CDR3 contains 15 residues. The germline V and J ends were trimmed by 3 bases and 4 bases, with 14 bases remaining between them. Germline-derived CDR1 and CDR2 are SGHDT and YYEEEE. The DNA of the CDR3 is TGTGCCAGCAGCTCGCCGGGACCGATGTACAATGAGCAGTTCTTC. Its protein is CASSSPGPMYNEQFF.